Below are 18 T cell receptor beta chains sequenced from a single sample in a study of beta chain features in type 1 diabetes. The authors reverse transcribed all of the isolated RNA, so sequencing captured expressed TCRB transcripts. Libraries were prepared by immunoSEQ multiplex PCR; TCRdb keeps only in-frame clonotypes and omits some of them. This sample carries around 500,000 clones, 30% of them seen once, and the ten largest clones take about 0.06%. Material: naive CD4+ T cells from blood. The receptors here all came from a man younger than 30 in good health.

The chain combines TRBV30 with TRBJ1-4; TRBD1 might be the D (5 bases). The CDR3 runs to 14 residues. Germline loops: CDR1 GTSNPN, CDR2 SVGIG (reference sequence). V lost 3 bases, J lost 6 bases, and 14 bases lay in between. The CDR3 region has the DNA TGTGCCTGGAGGCTCGGGGGTTCTGATGAAAAACTGTTTTTT. It translates to CAWRLGGSDEKLFF.

This clone was counted only a few times. At one of its ends the junction is not consistent with the germline gene, which may arise from a read error. The rearrangement uses TRBV5-4 and TRBJ2-1; 11 bases are a match to TRBD1. Germline CDR1 and CDR2: SGHNT and YYREEE (reference sequence). The CDR3 spans 12 residues. The chain's CDR3 is CASSLDSDRGLF. The CDR3 region has the DNA TGTGCCAGCAGCTTGGATTCGGACAGGGGGCTCTTC.

The chain has TRBV29-1 and TRBJ2-5, with D possibly being TRBD1 or TRBD2 (5 bases each). The germline CDR1 and CDR2 sequences are SQVTM and ANQGSEA. V lost 7 bases and J 10 bases, leaving 10 bases between the germline ends. The CDR3 spans 9 residues. The CDR3 loop is CSEQEDQYF. CDR3 DNA sequence: TGCAGCGAACAGGAGGACCAGTACTTC. The full variable domain, in which reference TRBV29-1 and TRBJ2-5 provide the parts outside the CDR3, is SAVISQKPSRDICQRGTSLTIQCQVDSQVTMMFWYRQQPGQSLTLIATANQGSEATYESGFVIDKFPISRPNLTFSTLTVSNMSPEDSSIYLCSEQEDQYFGPGTRLLVL.

This chain links TRBV9 with TRBJ2-5; 7 bases map to TRBD1. V shed 0 bases, J shed 1 base, and the junction held 12 bases outside the gene matches. The CDR3 totals 18 residues. From germline, CDR1 is SGDLS and CDR2 YYNGEE. In DNA form, the CDR3 reads TGTGCCAGCAGCGTAGGTGACAGGGCTTTTGCTCCCCAAGAGACCCAGTACTTC. It codes for CASSVGDRAFAPQETQYF.

The genes are TRBV9 and TRBJ2-1; TRBD2 is a possible D gene (6 bases). Germline CDR1 reads SGDLS; CDR2 reads YYNGEE. CDR3 length: 17 residues. The V and J ends lost 3 bases and 1 base respectively, with 17 bases between them. DNA for the CDR3: TGTGCCAGCAGCGCCCTGGGAGTCCGGGGGTCCTACAATGAGCAGTTCTTC. Residues: CASSALGVRGSYNEQFF.

V and J are TRBV7-6 and TRBJ2-5, with D hard to call. Germline V gene lookup returns CDR1 SGHVS and CDR2 FNYEAQ. Trimming removed 5 bases at V and 4 bases at J, with 14 bases between. CDR3 size: 14 residues. The CDR3: CASSARGAVETQYF. The CDR3 DNA reads TGTGCCAGCAGCGCCCGAGGTGCAGTAGAGACCCAGTACTTC. The full variable domain, in which reference TRBV7-6 and TRBJ2-5 provide the parts outside the CDR3, is GAGVSQSPRYKVTKRGQDVALRCDPISGHVSLYWYRQALGQGPEFLTYFNYEAQQDKSGLPNDRFSAERPEGSISTLTIQRTEQRDSAMYRCASSARGAVETQYFGPGTRLLVL.

The chain employs TRBV6-5 and TRBJ2-5; 7 bases fit TRBD1. Germline V CDR1 and CDR2: MNHEY, SVGAGI. The CDR3 length is 14 residues. Trimming removed 7 bases from V and 0 bases from J; junction bases left unmatched: 5. In DNA, the CDR3 is TGTGCCAGCACCATACAGGGGTACCAAGAGACCCAGTACTTC. This gives the protein CASTIQGYQETQYF.

The V and J genes are TRBV27 and TRBJ2-5; 9 positions match TRBD1. The CDR3 covers 15 residues. After removal of 3 bases from V and 1 base from J, the junction contained 3 bases not matched to a gene. Germline V gives CDR1 MNHEY, CDR2 SMNVEV (reference sequence). CDR3 nucleotides: TGTGCCAGCAGTTTCATACAGGGGGCCCAAGAGACCCAGTACTTC. Residues: CASSFIQGAQETQYF.

The chain combines TRBV7-2 with TRBJ2-1; 13 nucleotides agree with TRBD2. The CDR3 covers 18 residues. V was clipped by 8 bases and J by 0 bases; unmatched bases: 10. Germline CDR1 reads SGHTA; CDR2 reads FQGNSA. The DNA of the CDR3 is TGTGCCAGCGATGGGAAGGGACTAGCGGGGACCTCCTACAATGAGCAGTTCTTC. Translation: CASDGKGLAGTSYNEQFF.

The rearrangement uses TRBV5-1 and TRBJ2-7; no firm D call. The CDR3 is made up of 14 amino acids. In germline, CDR1 is SGHRS, CDR2 YFSETQ. Trimming took 0 bases from V and 2 from J, leaving 9 bases between them. CDR3 loop: CASSLDQPTYEQYF. Written as DNA, the CDR3 is TGCGCCAGCAGCTTGGACCAACCAACCTACGAGCAGTACTTC.

This clone occurred a few times. Other DNA sequences within the sample encode an identical CDR3. V gene TRBV29-1 combines with J gene TRBJ1-4; 8 nucleotides match TRBD1. The CDR3 sequence is 12 residues long. Germline trimming cut 4 bases from V and 6 bases from J; bases unmatched to any gene: 1. CDR1 and CDR2 from the germline V gene are SQVTM and ANQGSEA. This CDR3 reads CSVAQGDEKLFF. The CDR3 nucleotides are TGCAGCGTTGCACAGGGGGATGAAAAACTGTTTTTT.

The CDR3 DNA sequence: TGTGCCTGGAGTTTGGCCGGGGAGCTGTTTTTT. Its protein is CAWSLAGELFF. This chain connects TRBV30 to TRBJ2-2, with D unresolved. The CDR3 extends over 11 amino acids. V was pared by 2 bases and J by 6 bases, with 4 bases between. Germline loops: CDR1 GTSNPN, CDR2 SVGIG (reference sequence).

This sequence joins TRBV7-9 and TRBJ2-3; 9 nucleotides match TRBD2. The germline V gene encodes CDR1 SEHNR and CDR2 FQNEAQ (reference sequence). With 5 bases clipped from V and 6 bases from J, the junction kept 6 bases outside the gene matches. The CDR3 length is 14 residues. CDR3 bases: TGTGCCAGCAGCCATAGCGGGAGTTCGGATACGCAGTATTTT. Translation gives CASSHSGSSDTQYF.

The genes are TRBV30 and TRBJ1-4; 9 positions agree with TRBD1. J was trimmed by 7 bases and V by 1 base; bases with no gene match: 4. Germline V gives CDR1 GTSNPN, CDR2 SVGIG (reference sequence). The CDR3 loop spans 14 amino acids. CDR3 residues: CAWSEGTGTEKLFF. The CDR3 DNA is TGTGCCTGGAGTGAAGGGACAGGGACTGAAAAACTGTTTTTT.

The chain uses TRBV29-1 and TRBJ2-2, with a possible D match to TRBD2 (5 bases). V was trimmed by 2 bases and J by 4 bases, leaving 11 bases between them. CDR3 length equals 14 residues. Germline CDR1 reads SQVTM; CDR2 reads ANQGSEA. CDR3 sequence reads: CSVEIQRPTGELFF. CDR3 bases: TGCAGCGTTGAAATCCAGCGGCCCACCGGGGAGCTGTTTTTT.

This clone was picked up a small number of times. The chain uses TRBV30 and TRBJ1-1, with a tentative D call TRBD1 (6 bases). From germline, CDR1 is GTSNPN and CDR2 SVGIG (reference sequence). This CDR3 spans 12 amino acids. V lost 4 bases to trimming and J lost 9 bases, with 15 bases between them. The DNA of the CDR3 is TGTGCCTGGACCCCATGGGGGGCGAAAGCTTTCTTT. This encodes CAWTPWGAKAFF.

This clone was detected a few times. This chain links TRBV5-1 with TRBJ2-3; TRBD2 is a possible D gene (5 bases). From germline, CDR1 is SGHRS and CDR2 YFSETQ. Trimming took 4 bases from V and 2 from J, leaving 11 bases between them. This CDR3 has 14 amino acids. CDR3: CASSPEGYTDTQYF. CDR3 bases: TGCGCCAGCAGCCCCGAGGGCTACACAGATACGCAGTATTTT.

The gene calls are TRBV29-1 and TRBJ2-3; the match to TRBD2 covers 10 bases. V was clipped by 7 bases and J by 1 base; unmatched bases: 8. The CDR3 extends over 15 amino acids. The germline V gene has CDR1 SQVTM and CDR2 ANQGSEA. CDR3 DNA: TGCAGCGCCGACACTAGCGGGGCACGCACAGATACGCAGTATTTT. Encoded protein: CSADTSGARTDTQYF.